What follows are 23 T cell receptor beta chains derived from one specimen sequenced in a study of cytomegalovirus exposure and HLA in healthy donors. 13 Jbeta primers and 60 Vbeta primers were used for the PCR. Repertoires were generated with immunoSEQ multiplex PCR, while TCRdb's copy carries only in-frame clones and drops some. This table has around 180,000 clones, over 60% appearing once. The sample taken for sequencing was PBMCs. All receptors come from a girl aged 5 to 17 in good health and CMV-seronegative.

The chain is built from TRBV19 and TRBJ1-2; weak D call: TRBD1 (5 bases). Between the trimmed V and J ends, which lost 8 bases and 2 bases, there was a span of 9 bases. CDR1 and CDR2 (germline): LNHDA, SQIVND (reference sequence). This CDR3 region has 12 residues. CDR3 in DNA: TGTGCCAGTCTTACAGGAAACTATGGCTACACCTTC. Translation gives CASLTGNYGYTF.

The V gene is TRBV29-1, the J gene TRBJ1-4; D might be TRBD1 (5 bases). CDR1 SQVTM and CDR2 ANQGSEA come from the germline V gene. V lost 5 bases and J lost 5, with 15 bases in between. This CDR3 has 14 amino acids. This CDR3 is CSVLEQGGNEKLFF. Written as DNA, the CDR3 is TGCAGCGTTCTAGAGCAGGGTGGGAATGAAAAACTGTTTTTT.

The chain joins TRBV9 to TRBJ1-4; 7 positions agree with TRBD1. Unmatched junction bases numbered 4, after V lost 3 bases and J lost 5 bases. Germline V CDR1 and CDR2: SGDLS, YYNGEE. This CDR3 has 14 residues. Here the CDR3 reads CASSAGTANEKLFF. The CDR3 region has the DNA TGTGCCAGCAGCGCCGGGACAGCAAATGAAAAACTGTTTTTT.

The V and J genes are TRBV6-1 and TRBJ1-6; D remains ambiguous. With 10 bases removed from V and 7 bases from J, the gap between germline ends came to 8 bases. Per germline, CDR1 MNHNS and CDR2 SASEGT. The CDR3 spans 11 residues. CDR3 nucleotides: TGTGCCACCCACAGCAATTCACCCCTCCACTTT. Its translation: CATHSNSPLHF.

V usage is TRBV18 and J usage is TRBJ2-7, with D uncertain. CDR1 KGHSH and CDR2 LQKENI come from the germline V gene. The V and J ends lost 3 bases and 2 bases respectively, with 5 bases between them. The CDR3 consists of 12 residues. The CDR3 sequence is CASSPSAYEQYF. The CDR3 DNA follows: TGTGCCAGCTCACCCTCGGCCTACGAGCAGTACTTC.

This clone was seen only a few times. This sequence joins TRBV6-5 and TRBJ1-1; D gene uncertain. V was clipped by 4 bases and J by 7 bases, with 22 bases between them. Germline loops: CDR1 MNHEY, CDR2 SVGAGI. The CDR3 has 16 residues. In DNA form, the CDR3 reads TGTGCCAGCAGTTTTGGGTCTTTTGGAGGGTTGGGTGAAGCTTTCTTT. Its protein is CASSFGSFGGLGEAFF.

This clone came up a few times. CDR3 protein: CASSPPGQGASEQYF. The CDR3 region has the DNA TGCGCCAGCAGCCCCCCGGGACAGGGGGCTTCCGAGCAGTACTTC. V usage is TRBV4-1 and J usage is TRBJ2-7; 12 bases match TRBD1. The V gene end was trimmed by 4 bases and the J gene end by 6 bases; junction bases not matched to a gene: 7. Germline CDR1 and CDR2: MGHRA and YSYEKL. This CDR3 is 15 amino acids long.

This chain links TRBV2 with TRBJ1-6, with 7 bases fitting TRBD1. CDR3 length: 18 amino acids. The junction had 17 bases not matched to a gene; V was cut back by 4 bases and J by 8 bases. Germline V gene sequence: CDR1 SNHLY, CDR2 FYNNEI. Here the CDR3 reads CASSGGQWAAFTDSPLHF. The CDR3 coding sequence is TGTGCCAGCAGTGGGGGACAGTGGGCAGCTTTTACAGATTCACCCCTCCACTTT.

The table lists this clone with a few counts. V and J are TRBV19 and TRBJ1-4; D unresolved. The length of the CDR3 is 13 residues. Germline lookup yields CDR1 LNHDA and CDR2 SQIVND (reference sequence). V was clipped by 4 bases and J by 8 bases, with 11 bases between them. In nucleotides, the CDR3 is TGTGCCAGTAGTAGCCAGGATAGAGAAAAACTGTTTTTT. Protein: CASSSQDREKLFF.

This chain's CDR3 is CSGLERDTPYGYTF. CDR3 in DNA: TGCAGCGGTCTCGAACGTGACACCCCCTATGGCTACACCTTC. The J gene is TRBJ1-2, the V gene TRBV29-1; D not certain. CDR3 length: 14 amino acids. Germline loops: CDR1 SQVTM, CDR2 ANQGSEA. V lost 7 bases to trimming and J lost 4 bases, with 19 bases between them.

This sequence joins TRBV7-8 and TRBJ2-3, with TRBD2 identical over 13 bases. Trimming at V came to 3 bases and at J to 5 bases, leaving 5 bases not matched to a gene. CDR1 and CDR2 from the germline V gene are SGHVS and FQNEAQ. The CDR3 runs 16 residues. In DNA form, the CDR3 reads TGTGCCAGCAGCTTGGGACTAGCGGGGCGGGGAGATACGCAGTATTTT. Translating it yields CASSLGLAGRGDTQYF.

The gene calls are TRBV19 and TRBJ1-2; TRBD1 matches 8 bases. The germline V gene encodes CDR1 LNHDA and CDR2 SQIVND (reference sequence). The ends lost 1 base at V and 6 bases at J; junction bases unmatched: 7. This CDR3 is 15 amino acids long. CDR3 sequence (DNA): TGTGCCAGTAGTATAGTGACTGGACAGGGCGATGGCTACACCTTC. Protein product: CASSIVTGQGDGYTF.

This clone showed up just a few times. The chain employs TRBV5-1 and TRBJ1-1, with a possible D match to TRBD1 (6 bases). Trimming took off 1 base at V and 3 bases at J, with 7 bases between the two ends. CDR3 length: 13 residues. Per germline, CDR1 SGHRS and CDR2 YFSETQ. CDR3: CASSLKGDTEAFF. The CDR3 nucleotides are TGCGCCAGCAGCTTGAAGGGGGACACTGAAGCTTTCTTT.

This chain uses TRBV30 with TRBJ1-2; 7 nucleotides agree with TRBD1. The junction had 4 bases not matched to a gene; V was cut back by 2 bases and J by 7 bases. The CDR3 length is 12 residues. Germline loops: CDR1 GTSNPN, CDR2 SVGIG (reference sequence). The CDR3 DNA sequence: TGTGCCTGGAGTCCGGGGGACAGTGGCTACACCTTC. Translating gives CAWSPGDSGYTF. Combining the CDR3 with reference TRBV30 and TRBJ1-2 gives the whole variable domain SQTIHQWPATLVQPVGSPLSLECTVEGTSNPNLYWYRQAAGRGLQLLFYSVGIGQISSEVPQNLSASRPQDRQFILSSKKLLLSDSGFYLCAWSPGDSGYTFGSGTRLTVV.

CDR3 coding DNA: TGTGCCAGCAGTTCCACGGACAGATCGAATGAGCAGTTCTTC. The encoded protein is CASSSTDRSNEQFF. The J gene is TRBJ2-1, the V gene TRBV27; the D gene is possibly TRBD1 (6 bases). V lost 4 bases and J 7 bases, leaving 14 bases between the germline ends. Germline V lookup: CDR1 MNHEY, CDR2 SMNVEV (reference sequence). The CDR3 totals 14 residues.

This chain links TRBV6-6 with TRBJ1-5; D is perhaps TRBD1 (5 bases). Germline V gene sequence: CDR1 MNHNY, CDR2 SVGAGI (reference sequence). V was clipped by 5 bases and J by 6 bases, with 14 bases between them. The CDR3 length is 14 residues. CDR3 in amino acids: CASSLLGESQPQHF. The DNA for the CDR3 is TGTGCCAGCAGTCTCCTAGGGGAAAGTCAGCCCCAGCATTTT.

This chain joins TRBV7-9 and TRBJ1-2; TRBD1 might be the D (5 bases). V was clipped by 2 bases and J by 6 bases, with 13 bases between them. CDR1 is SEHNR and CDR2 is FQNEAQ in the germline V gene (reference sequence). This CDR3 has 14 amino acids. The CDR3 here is CASSLTAGSHGYTF. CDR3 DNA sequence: TGTGCCAGCAGCTTAACGGCAGGGTCGCATGGCTACACCTTC.

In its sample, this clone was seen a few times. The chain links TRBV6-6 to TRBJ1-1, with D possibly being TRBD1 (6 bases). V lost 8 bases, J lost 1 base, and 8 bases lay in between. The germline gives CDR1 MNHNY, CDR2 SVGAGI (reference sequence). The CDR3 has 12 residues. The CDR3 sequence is CASGQKNTEAFF. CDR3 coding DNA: TGTGCCAGCGGACAGAAGAACACTGAAGCTTTCTTT.

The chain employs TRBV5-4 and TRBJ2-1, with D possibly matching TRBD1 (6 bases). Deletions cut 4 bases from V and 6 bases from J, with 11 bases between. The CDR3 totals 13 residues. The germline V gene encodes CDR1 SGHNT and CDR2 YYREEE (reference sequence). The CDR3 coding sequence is TGTGCCAGCAGCCCGAAAGGGGGCAATGAGCAGTTCTTC. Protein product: CASSPKGGNEQFF.

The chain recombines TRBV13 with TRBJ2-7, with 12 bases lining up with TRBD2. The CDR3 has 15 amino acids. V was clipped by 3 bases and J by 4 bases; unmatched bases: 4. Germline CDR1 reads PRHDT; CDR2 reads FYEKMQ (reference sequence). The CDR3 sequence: CASSFGLAGSYEQYF. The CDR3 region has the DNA TGTGCCAGCAGCTTTGGACTAGCGGGGAGTTACGAGCAGTACTTC. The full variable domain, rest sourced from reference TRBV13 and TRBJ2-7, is AAGVIQSPRHLIKEKRETATLKCYPIPRHDTVYWYQQGPGQDPQFLISFYEKMQSDKGSIPDRFSAQQFSDYHSELNMSSLELGDSALYFCASSFGLAGSYEQYFGPGTRLTVT.

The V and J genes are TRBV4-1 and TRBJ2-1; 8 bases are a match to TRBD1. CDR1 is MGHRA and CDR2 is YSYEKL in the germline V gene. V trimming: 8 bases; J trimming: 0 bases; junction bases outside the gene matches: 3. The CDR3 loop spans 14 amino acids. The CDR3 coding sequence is TGCGCCAGCGGAGGGACAGGCTCCTACAATGAGCAGTTCTTC. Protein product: CASGGTGSYNEQFF.

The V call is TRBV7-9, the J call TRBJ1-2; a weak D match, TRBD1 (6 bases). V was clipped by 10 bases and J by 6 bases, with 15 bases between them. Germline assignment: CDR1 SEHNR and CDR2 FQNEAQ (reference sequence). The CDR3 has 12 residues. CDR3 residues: CATTNTGHGYTF. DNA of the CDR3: TGTGCCACCACGAATACAGGGCATGGCTACACCTTC. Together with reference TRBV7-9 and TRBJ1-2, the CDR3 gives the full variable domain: DTGVSQNPRHKITKRGQNVTFRCDPISEHNRLYWYRQTLGQGPEFLTYFQNEAQLEKSRLLSDRFSAERPKGSFSTLEIQRTEQGDSAMYLCATTNTGHGYTFGSGTRLTVV.

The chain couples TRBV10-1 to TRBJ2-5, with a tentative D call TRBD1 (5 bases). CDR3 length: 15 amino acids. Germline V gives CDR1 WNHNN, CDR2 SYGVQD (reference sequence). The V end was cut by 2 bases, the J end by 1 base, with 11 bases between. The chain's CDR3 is CASSEGASVQETQYF. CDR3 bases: TGCGCCAGCAGTGAGGGGGCGTCGGTCCAAGAGACCCAGTACTTC.